A single sample is the source of the 19 T cell receptor beta chains below, sequenced in a study of lymphopenia after photon versus proton radiotherapy. The assay was immunoSEQ multiplex PCR, and TCRdb's table has in-frame clones only and misses some. This table holds fewer than 25,000 clones, roughly 86% found once. This specimen consisted of peripheral blood, obtained from a patient treated with photon-based radiotherapy. These receptors were taken from a woman between 45 and 60 years old with pancreatic cancer.

The chain couples TRBV5-8 to TRBJ1-1, with TRBD1 as a possible D gene (5 bases). Germline V lookup: CDR1 SGHTS, CDR2 YDEGEE. V shed 3 bases and J shed 6 bases, with 15 bases lying between them. This CDR3 comprises 14 residues. The CDR3 here is CASSSRDRGPEAFF. CDR3 DNA sequence: TGTGCCAGCAGCTCCCGGGACCGGGGACCTGAAGCTTTCTTT.

V gene TRBV7-9 combines with J gene TRBJ2-1; 9 nucleotides match TRBD1. The CDR3 totals 14 residues. V dropped 4 bases and J dropped 5; count of bases not matched to a gene: 3. CDR1 is SEHNR and CDR2 is FQNEAQ in the germline V gene (reference sequence). The CDR3 protein is CASSSGQGNNEQFF. The CDR3 bases are TGTGCCAGCAGCTCGGGACAGGGAAACAATGAGCAGTTCTTC.

The chain links TRBV7-8 to TRBJ2-1; TRBD1 agrees at 9 bases. This CDR3 is 15 amino acids long. V shed 1 base and J 4 bases; nucleotides not matched to a gene: 2. Germline V gives CDR1 SGHVS, CDR2 FQNEAQ. The CDR3 DNA follows: TGTGCCAGCAGCTTAGACAGGGGGCTTTACAATGAGCAGTTCTTC. Protein product: CASSLDRGLYNEQFF. Full variable domain (remainder filled in from reference TRBV7-8 and TRBJ2-1): GAGVSQSPRYKVAKRGQDVALRCDPISGHVSLFWYQQALGQGPEFLTYFQNEAQLDKSGLPSDRFFAERPEGSVSTLKIQRTQQEDSAVYLCASSLDRGLYNEQFFGPGTRLTVL.

The V gene is TRBV7-2, the J gene TRBJ2-1; tentative D call: TRBD2 (6 bases). Germline V CDR1 and CDR2: SGHTA, FQGNSA. CDR3 length: 16 residues. Trimming shortened V by 1 base and J by 3 bases, and 13 bases separated the two germline ends. The CDR3 loop reads CASSLGGSGFYNEQFF. In nucleotides, the CDR3 is TGTGCCAGCAGCTTAGGGGGTAGCGGTTTCTACAATGAGCAGTTCTTC. Using reference TRBV7-2 and TRBJ2-1 for the parts outside the CDR3, the full variable domain is GAGVSQSPSNKVTEKGKDVELRCDPISGHTALYWYRQSLGQGLEFLIYFQGNSAPDKSGLPSDRFSAERTGGSVSTLTIQRTQQEDSAVYLCASSLGGSGFYNEQFFGPGTRLTVL.

J is TRBJ2-5 and V is TRBV5-6; D is possibly TRBD1 (5 bases). The CDR3 is 13 amino acids. Germline-derived CDR1 and CDR2 are SGHDT and YYEEEE. V was pared by 1 base and J by 4 bases, with 8 bases between. The CDR3, as DNA: TGTGCCAGCAGCTTGTTTCAGGGAGAGACCCAGTACTTC. Its translation: CASSLFQGETQYF.

V usage is TRBV15 and J usage is TRBJ2-2; no clear D. The CDR3 runs 11 residues. The germline V gene encodes CDR1 LNHNV and CDR2 YYDKDF (reference sequence). Trimming cost V 6 bases and J 4 bases, with 3 bases left between them. The CDR3 reads CATRSTGELFF. CDR3 DNA: TGTGCCACCAGAAGCACCGGGGAGCTGTTTTTT.

This clone was recorded a few times. The chain combines TRBV21-1 with TRBJ1-5; the D call of TRBD1 is as the table states it, not checked on the DNA. TRBV21-1 is noted as a pseudogene. The CDR3 loop spans 15 amino acids. In nucleotides, the CDR3 is TGTGCCAGCAGCAGGAGGGACAGAGGCAATCAGCCCCAGCATTTT. It codes for CASSRRDRGNQPQHF.

This clone was counted once. V and J are TRBV5-1 and TRBJ2-1, with 7 positions matching TRBD2. CDR1 is SGHRS, CDR2 YFSETQ, per germline. The CDR3 length is 16 residues. V shed 3 bases, J shed 9 bases, and the junction held 15 bases outside the gene matches. This CDR3 is CASSSAASGKIGEQFF. CDR3 DNA: TGCGCCAGCAGCTCGGCAGCAAGCGGGAAGATTGGTGAGCAGTTCTTC.

CDR3 amino acids: CASSQPTGRLGNTIYF. CDR3 DNA sequence: TGCGCCAGCAGCCAACCTACAGGCCGACTTGGAAACACCATATATTTT. This sequence joins TRBV4-1 and TRBJ1-3; D perhaps matches TRBD1 (5 bases). With 2 bases removed from V and 3 bases from J, the gap between germline ends came to 14 bases. Per germline, CDR1 MGHRA and CDR2 YSYEKL. The CDR3 extends over 16 amino acids.

The chain recombines TRBV7-7 with TRBJ2-1; D is perhaps TRBD1 or TRBD2 (5 bases each). Trimming removed 4 bases from V and 9 bases from J, with 13 bases in between. The CDR3 consists of 13 residues. Germline V gene lookup returns CDR1 SSHAT and CDR2 FNYEAQ (reference sequence). CDR3 sequence: CASSSWDRGEQFF. In DNA form, the CDR3 reads TGTGCCAGCAGCTCTTGGGACCGGGGTGAGCAGTTCTTC.

The chain couples TRBV7-9 to TRBJ2-7, with a tentative D call TRBD2 (5 bases). Germline values: CDR1 SEHNR, CDR2 FQNEAQ (reference sequence). V was cut by 2 bases and J by 0 bases, with 8 bases left in between. The CDR3 loop spans 14 amino acids. CDR3 DNA: TGTGCCAGCAGCTTAACGGGGTACTCCTACGAGCAGTACTTC. Translated, it gives CASSLTGYSYEQYF. Full variable domain (missing parts from reference TRBV7-9 and TRBJ2-7): DTGVSQNPRHKITKRGQNVTFRCDPISEHNRLYWYRQTLGQGPEFLTYFQNEAQLEKSRLLSDRFSAERPKGSFSTLEIQRTEQGDSAMYLCASSLTGYSYEQYFGPGTRLTVT.

This chain connects TRBV18 to TRBJ2-2, with D perhaps matching TRBD2 (5 bases). The CDR3 runs to 15 residues. Trimming cost V 3 bases and J 2 bases, with 10 bases left between them. Germline values: CDR1 KGHSH, CDR2 LQKENI. The CDR3 nucleotides read TGTGCCAGCTCACCGAGGGCCAGAAACACCGGGGAGCTGTTTTTT. It encodes CASSPRARNTGELFF.

The rearrangement joins TRBV5-1 to TRBJ2-2, with 7 bases lining up with TRBD1. The CDR3 has 19 residues. With V trimmed by 0 bases and J by 3 bases, 14 bases remained unmatched. Germline CDR1 is SGHRS and CDR2 is YFSETQ. In DNA, the CDR3 is TGCGCCAGCAGCTTGGGACCGGACAGGACTGCTGGGGACACCGGGGAGCTGTTTTTT. It codes for CASSLGPDRTAGDTGELFF.

The gene calls are TRBV4-2 and TRBJ2-1; 10 positions agree with TRBD2. CDR3 length equals 15 residues. Per the germline V gene, CDR1 is LGHNA and CDR2 is YNFKEQ. The ends lost 4 bases at V and 4 bases at J; junction bases unmatched: 4. Here the CDR3 reads CASSRTSGGYNEQFF. The CDR3 nucleotides are TGTGCCAGCAGCCGGACTAGCGGAGGATACAATGAGCAGTTCTTC.

This clone appeared once. The chain couples TRBV14 to TRBJ1-3; D is uncertain. This CDR3 region has 13 residues. Looked up from germline, CDR1 is SGHDN and CDR2 is FVKESK. The ends were cut back, 6 bases at V and 0 bases at J, with 6 bases in the middle. The CDR3 sequence is CASSRPSGNTIYF. Written as DNA, the CDR3 is TGTGCCAGCAGTCGACCCTCTGGAAACACCATATATTTT.

The chain is built from TRBV2 and TRBJ2-1, with 13 bases lining up with TRBD2. Germline V lookup: CDR1 SNHLY, CDR2 FYNNEI. The CDR3 loop spans 19 amino acids. V was pared by 2 bases and J by 5 bases, with 12 bases of the junction left unmatched. As DNA, the CDR3 is TGTGCCAGCAGTGAACCGGGACAGGCGGGACTAGCGGGAAACAATGAGCAGTTCTTC. This encodes CASSEPGQAGLAGNNEQFF.

The genes are TRBV5-5 and TRBJ2-3; TRBD2 aligns across 10 bases. CDR3 length: 14 residues. The ends lost 6 bases at V and 3 bases at J; junction bases unmatched: 4. Per germline, CDR1 SGHKS and CDR2 YYEKEE (reference sequence). In DNA form, the CDR3 reads TGTGCCAGCATCCCGGGACTAGCGACAGATACGCAGTATTTT. It encodes CASIPGLATDTQYF.

The V call is TRBV6-1, the J call TRBJ2-1; 10 bases line up with TRBD2. CDR3 size: 16 residues. Germline assignment: CDR1 MNHNS and CDR2 SASEGT. The trim removed 3 bases at V and 3 bases at J, leaving 5 bases unmatched. CDR3 sequence reads: CASSDPTSGLYNEQFF. The DNA for the CDR3 is TGTGCCAGCAGTGATCCGACTAGCGGGCTCTACAATGAGCAGTTCTTC.

The genes are TRBV7-2 and TRBJ2-5; D gene ambiguous. V lost 1 base and J lost 5, with 11 bases in between. The germline V gene encodes CDR1 SGHTA and CDR2 FQGNSA. The CDR3 runs to 14 residues. The CDR3 spells CASSLVAVLETQYF. The CDR3 coding sequence is TGTGCCAGCAGCTTAGTCGCGGTTTTGGAGACCCAGTACTTC.